This entry features one T cell receptor beta chain sequence. Its specificity is unknown. The data originate from a study of T cell responses to AZD1222 COVID-19 vaccine. Study-wide results and limits: The study found vaccine-associated CD4 TCRs spanning spike, dominant at 160-218 and 743-854.

Germline V gene sequence: CDR1 MNHEY, CDR2 SVGAGI. The CDR3 is made up of 13 amino acids. V lost 5 bases, J lost 6 bases, and 6 bases stayed unmatched. Method: immunoSEQ multiplex PCR; TCRdb's copy keeps in-frame clones and lacks some. Of almost 70,000 clones in the sample, around four fifths are singletons; the top ten hold 25%. The chain employs TRBV6-5 and TRBJ1-1, with TRBD1 identical over 7 bases. This TCR was recovered from an adult who received the AZD1222 COVID-19 vaccine. Specimen: peripheral blood, collected 28 days after the second AZD1222 dose. The CDR3 bases are TGTGCCAGCAGTCCCCTAGACAGGGCTGAAGCTTTCTTT. It encodes CASSPLDRAEAFF.